Given below is one TCR beta chain in context. The data stem from a study of cytomegalovirus exposure and HLA in healthy donors. Profiled with immunoSEQ multiplex PCR; TCRdb holds only in-frame clones, not every one. The sample lists about 160,000 clones, nearly 90% occurring once. Sample: PBMCs. The TCR originated in a young woman in good health and CMV-seropositive.

The CDR3 nucleotides are TGTGCCAGCAGCGAACCGACAGGGGACTACACAGATACGCAGTATTTT. Protein product: CASSEPTGDYTDTQYF. The V and J genes are TRBV6-1 and TRBJ2-3; D might be TRBD1 (8 bases). CDR3 size: 16 residues. CDR1 is MNHNS, CDR2 SASEGT, per germline. The V end lost 6 bases, the J end lost 2 bases, and 18 bases lay between the germline ends.